This entry lists 9 T cell receptor beta chains sequenced from one sample in a study of regulatory T cells in long-lasting Graves disease. As for time point: newly diagnosed GD, antithyroid drugs for less than 3 months. From PBMCs, RNA was extracted and then used to make the TCR library. According to the study, TCR beta libraries were built with iRepertoire HTBI primers and CDR3-region Arm-PCR. From the multiplex PCR reads, TCRdb called clonotypes with MiXCR, one entry per CDR3 protein. The sample shows 400,000 to 550,000 distinct CDR3 sequences, around 17% of them seen only once. The same data also went into a second study, on T cells in Graves' hyperthyroidism and ophthalmopathy.

This specimen consisted of peripheral blood mononuclear cells (PBMCs), obtained at new diagnosis, from a patient treated with antithyroid drugs. These receptors came from a woman younger than 35 with Graves disease.

In this sample, this clonotype turned up a few times. The chain links TRBV5-5 to TRBJ2-7; D is ambiguous. CDR1 and CDR2 (germline): SGHKS, YYEKEE (reference sequence). The length of the CDR3 is 16 residues. The V end was cut by 0 bases, the J end by 2 bases, with 15 bases between. CDR3: CASSLANRLDAYEQYF. The CDR3 nucleotides read TGTGCCAGCAGCTTGGCCAATCGACTGGACGCCTACGAGCAGTACTTC.

Ten or more counts support this clonotype. The chain carries TRBV2 and TRBJ1-2; D is ambiguous. The CDR3 runs to 14 residues. Germline V gene data show CDR1 as SNHLY and CDR2 as FYNNEI. V was clipped by 1 base and J by 4 bases, with 10 bases between them. CDR3 protein: CASSEDVGSYGYTF. The CDR3 DNA sequence: TGTGCCAGCAGTGAAGATGTAGGAAGCTATGGCTACACCTTC.

The genes are TRBV20-1 and TRBJ1-5, with D unclear. The CDR3 is 13 residues long. V was cut by 3 bases and J by 4 bases, with 10 bases left in between. Germline V gives CDR1 DFQATT, CDR2 SNEGSKA (reference sequence). This chain's CDR3 is CSASDGGNQPQHF. CDR3 DNA sequence: TGCAGTGCTAGTGACGGTGGGAATCAGCCCCAGCATTTT.

In this sample, this clonotype turned up a few times. The chain recombines TRBV27 with TRBJ2-7; D is unresolved. The CDR3 runs 13 residues. V was clipped by 5 bases and J by 6 bases, with 14 bases between them. Germline CDR1 is MNHEY and CDR2 is SMNVEV (reference sequence). CDR3 loop: CASSSNVVGEQYF. For the CDR3, the DNA is TGTGCCAGCAGTAGCAACGTAGTTGGCGAGCAGTACTTC.

The gene calls are TRBV12-5 and TRBJ2-2; 7 bases match TRBD1. Germline values: CDR1 LGHNT, CDR2 FRNRAP. V lost 1 base and J lost 4; bases outside the gene matches: 6. The length of the CDR3 is 16 residues. The CDR3 here is CASGLARQGTTGELFF. CDR3 sequence (DNA): TGTGCTAGTGGTTTGGCCAGACAGGGAACCACCGGGGAGCTGTTTTTT.

This clonotype has more than one count but fewer than ten. The rearrangement joins TRBV5-6 to TRBJ2-6; the D is unclear. The length of the CDR3 is 17 residues. Germline V gene lookup returns CDR1 SGHDT and CDR2 YYEEEE. V lost 0 bases and J 0 bases, leaving 10 bases between the germline ends. The CDR3 reads CASSLDGTYSGANVLTF. The CDR3 nucleotides are TGTGCCAGCAGCTTGGACGGTACCTACTCTGGGGCCAACGTCCTGACTTTC.

The chain couples TRBV25-1 to TRBJ2-2, with D unresolved. CDR3 length: 14 amino acids. Germline CDR1 reads MGHDK; CDR2 reads SYGVNS. With 0 bases removed from V and 4 bases from J, the gap between germline ends came to 6 bases. Here the CDR3 reads CASSEYSGTGELFF. CDR3 nucleotides: TGTGCCAGCAGTGAATATTCCGGCACCGGGGAGCTGTTTTTT.

The chain carries TRBV29-1 and TRBJ2-1; either TRBD1 or TRBD2 may fit D (5 bases each). The germline CDR1 and CDR2 sequences are SQVTM and ANQGSEA. V was pared by 4 bases and J by 8 bases, with 18 bases between. The CDR3 is 14 residues long. The CDR3 protein is CSVVDGATVDEQFF. CDR3 nucleotides: TGCAGCGTTGTCGACGGGGCCACGGTGGATGAGCAGTTCTTC.

This clonotype showed up many times. This sequence joins TRBV2 and TRBJ2-7; D is undetermined. The V gene lost 2 bases and the J gene lost 0 bases, with 11 bases spanning the gap. The germline V gene encodes CDR1 SNHLY and CDR2 FYNNEI. This CDR3 spans 15 amino acids. CDR3 sequence: CASSEWSVYSYEQYF. The CDR3 coding sequence is TGTGCCAGCAGTGAATGGAGCGTTTACTCCTACGAGCAGTACTTC. Looking up the rest from reference TRBV2 and TRBJ2-7 gives the full variable domain: EPEVTQTPSHQVTQMGQEVILRCVPISNHLYFYWYRQILGQKVEFLVSFYNNEISEKSEIFDDQFSVERPDGSNFTLKIRSTKLEDSAMYFCASSEWSVYSYEQYFGPGTRLTVT.